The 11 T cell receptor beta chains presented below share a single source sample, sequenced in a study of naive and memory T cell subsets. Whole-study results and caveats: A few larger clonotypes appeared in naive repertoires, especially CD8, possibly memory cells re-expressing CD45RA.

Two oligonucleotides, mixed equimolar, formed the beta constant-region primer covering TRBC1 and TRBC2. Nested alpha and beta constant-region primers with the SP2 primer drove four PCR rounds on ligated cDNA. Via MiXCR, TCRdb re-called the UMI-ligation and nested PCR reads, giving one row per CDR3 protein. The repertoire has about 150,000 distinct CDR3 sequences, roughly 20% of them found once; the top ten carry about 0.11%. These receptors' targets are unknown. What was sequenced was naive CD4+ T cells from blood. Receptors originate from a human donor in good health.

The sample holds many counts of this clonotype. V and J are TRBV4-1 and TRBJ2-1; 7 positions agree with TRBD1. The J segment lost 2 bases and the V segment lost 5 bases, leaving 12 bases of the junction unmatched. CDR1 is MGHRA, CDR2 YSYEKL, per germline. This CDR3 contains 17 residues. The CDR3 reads CASSTTGTSTPYNEQFF. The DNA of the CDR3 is TGCGCCAGCAGCACGACAGGGACAAGTACTCCCTACAATGAGCAGTTCTTC.

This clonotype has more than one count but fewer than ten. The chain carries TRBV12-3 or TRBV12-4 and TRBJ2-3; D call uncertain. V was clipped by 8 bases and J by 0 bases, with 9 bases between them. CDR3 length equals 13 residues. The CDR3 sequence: CASALQSTDTQYF. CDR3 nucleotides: TGTGCCAGCGCCCTCCAAAGCACAGATACGCAGTATTTT.

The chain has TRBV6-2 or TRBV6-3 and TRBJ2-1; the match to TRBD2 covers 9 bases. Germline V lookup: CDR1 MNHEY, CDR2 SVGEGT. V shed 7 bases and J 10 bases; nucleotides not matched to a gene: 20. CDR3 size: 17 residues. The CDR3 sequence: CASIKGRSGRIWPEQFF. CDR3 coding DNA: TGTGCCAGCATTAAGGGTCGGAGCGGGAGGATATGGCCCGAGCAGTTCTTC.

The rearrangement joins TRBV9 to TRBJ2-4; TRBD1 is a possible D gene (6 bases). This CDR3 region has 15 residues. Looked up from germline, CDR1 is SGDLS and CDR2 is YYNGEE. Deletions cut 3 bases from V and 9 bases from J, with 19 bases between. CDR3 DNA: TGTGCCAGCAGCGACAGGGTTGGGCGCCAGGGCATTCAGTACTTC. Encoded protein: CASSDRVGRQGIQYF.

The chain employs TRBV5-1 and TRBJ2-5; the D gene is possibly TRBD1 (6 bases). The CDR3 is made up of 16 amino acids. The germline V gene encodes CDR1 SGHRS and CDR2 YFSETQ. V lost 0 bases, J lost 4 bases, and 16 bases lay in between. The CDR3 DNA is TGCGCCAGCAGCTTGGAAGGGCGACAGGTTATAGAGACCCAGTACTTC. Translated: CASSLEGRQVIETQYF.

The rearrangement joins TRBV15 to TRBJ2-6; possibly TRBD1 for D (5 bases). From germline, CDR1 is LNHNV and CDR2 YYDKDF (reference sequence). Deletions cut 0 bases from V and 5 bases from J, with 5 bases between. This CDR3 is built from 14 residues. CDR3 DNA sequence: TGTGCCACCAGCAGAGAGGACAGGGCCAACGTCCTGACTTTC. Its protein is CATSREDRANVLTF.

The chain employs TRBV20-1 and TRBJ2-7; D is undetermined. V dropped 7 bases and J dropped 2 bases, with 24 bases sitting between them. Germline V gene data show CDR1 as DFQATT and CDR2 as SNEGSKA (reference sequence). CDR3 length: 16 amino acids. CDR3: CSVGQGSRGMTYEQYF. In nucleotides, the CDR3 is TGCAGTGTAGGCCAAGGGTCGCGAGGAATGACCTACGAGCAGTACTTC.

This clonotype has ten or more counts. The CDR3 here is CASSVSMLYEQYF. The CDR3 region has the DNA TGTGCCAGCAGTGTTAGTATGCTCTACGAGCAGTACTTC. The chain carries TRBV6-1 and TRBJ2-7; D not resolved. Germline CDR1 and CDR2: MNHNS and SASEGT. The V end was cut by 4 bases, the J end by 3 bases, with 10 bases between. The CDR3 runs to 13 residues.

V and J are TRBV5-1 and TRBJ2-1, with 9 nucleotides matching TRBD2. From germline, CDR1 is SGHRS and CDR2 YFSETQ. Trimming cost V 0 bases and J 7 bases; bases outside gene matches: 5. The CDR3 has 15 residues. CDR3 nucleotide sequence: TGCGCCAGCAGCTTGGCCCCAACTAGCGGGAATGAGCAGTTCTTC. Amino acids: CASSLAPTSGNEQFF.

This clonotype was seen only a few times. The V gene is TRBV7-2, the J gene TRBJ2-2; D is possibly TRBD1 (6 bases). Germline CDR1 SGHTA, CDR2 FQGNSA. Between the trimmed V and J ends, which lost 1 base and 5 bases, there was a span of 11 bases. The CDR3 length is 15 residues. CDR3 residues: CASSLEGTFTGELFF. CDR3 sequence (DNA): TGTGCCAGCAGCTTAGAGGGGACATTTACCGGGGAGCTGTTTTTT.

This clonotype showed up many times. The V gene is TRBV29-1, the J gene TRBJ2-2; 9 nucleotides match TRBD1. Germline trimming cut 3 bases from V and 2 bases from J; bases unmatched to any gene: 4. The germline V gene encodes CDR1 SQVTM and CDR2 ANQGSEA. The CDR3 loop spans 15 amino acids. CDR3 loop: CSVDSGQGNTGELFF. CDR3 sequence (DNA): TGCAGCGTTGATTCGGGACAGGGTAACACCGGGGAGCTGTTTTTT.